This T cell receptor (beta chain) emerged from a study of T cells after yellow fever vaccination. In the study overall: Fractions containing few cells were prepared with SMART-Seq v4 Ultra Low Input.

CDR1 is LNHNV, CDR2 YYDKDF, per germline (reference sequence). The CDR3 length is 14 residues. V lost 2 bases to trimming and J lost 5 bases, with 12 bases between them. With respect to this clonotype: A much larger clone differs by one base, so this may be a read error.

They built TCR cDNA with 5'RACE template switching, a step that put in a universal primer site and UMIs. MiXCR, run by TCRdb on the 5' RACE reads, gives a single entry per CDR3 protein. Seen here are around 260,000 distinct CDR3 sequences, about 5.2% observed once, and the top ten hold less than 3.5%. The source was CD4+ T cells sorted from PBMCs, collected on the day of the yellow fever booster vaccination. The source is a young man who received the YFV17D yellow fever vaccine. This chain connects TRBV15 to TRBJ1-1; possibly TRBD1 for D (5 bases). CDR3 region: CATSRNPGGTEAFF. DNA for the CDR3: TGTGCCACCAGCAGAAACCCCGGGGGGACTGAAGCTTTCTTT.